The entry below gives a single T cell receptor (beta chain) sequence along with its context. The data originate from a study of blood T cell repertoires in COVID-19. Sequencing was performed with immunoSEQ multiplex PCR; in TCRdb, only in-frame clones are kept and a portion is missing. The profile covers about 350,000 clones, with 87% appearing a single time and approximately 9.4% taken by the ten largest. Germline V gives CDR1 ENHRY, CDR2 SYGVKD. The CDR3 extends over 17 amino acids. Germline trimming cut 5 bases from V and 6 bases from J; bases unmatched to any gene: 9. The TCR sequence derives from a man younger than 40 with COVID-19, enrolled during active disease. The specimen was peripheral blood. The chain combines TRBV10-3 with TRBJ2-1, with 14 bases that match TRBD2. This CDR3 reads CAISTPGLAGVANEQFF. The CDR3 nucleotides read TGTGCCATCAGTACACCGGGACTAGCGGGGGTGGCCAATGAGCAGTTCTTC.